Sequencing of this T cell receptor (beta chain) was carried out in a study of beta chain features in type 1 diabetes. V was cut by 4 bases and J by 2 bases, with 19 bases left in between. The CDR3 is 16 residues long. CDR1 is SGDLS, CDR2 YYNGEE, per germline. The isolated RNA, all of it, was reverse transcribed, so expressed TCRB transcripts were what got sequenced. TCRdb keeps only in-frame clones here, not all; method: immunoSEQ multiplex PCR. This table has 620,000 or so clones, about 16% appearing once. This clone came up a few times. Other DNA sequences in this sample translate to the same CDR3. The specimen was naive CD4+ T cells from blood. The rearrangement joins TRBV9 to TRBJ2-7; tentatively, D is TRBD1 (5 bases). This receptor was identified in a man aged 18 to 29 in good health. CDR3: CASSSFQGPPPYEQYF. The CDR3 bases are TGTGCCAGCAGCTCCTTTCAGGGTCCCCCCCCCTACGAGCAGTACTTC.